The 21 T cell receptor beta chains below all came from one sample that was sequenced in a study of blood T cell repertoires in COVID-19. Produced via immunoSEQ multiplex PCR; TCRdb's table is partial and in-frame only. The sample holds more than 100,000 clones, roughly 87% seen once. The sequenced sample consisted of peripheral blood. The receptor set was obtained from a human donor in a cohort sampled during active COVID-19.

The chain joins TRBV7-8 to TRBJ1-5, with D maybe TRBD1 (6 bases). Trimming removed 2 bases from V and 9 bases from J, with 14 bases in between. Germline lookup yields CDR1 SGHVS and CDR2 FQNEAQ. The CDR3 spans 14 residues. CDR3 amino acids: CASSLNNRATPQHF. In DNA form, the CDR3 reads TGTGCCAGCAGCTTAAACAACAGGGCTACGCCCCAGCATTTT.

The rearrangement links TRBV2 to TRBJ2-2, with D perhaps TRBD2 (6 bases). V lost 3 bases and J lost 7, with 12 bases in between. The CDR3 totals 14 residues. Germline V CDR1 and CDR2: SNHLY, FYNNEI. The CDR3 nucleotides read TGTGCCAGCAGTGACCGGGGGTTCAGCGGGGAGCTGTTTTTT. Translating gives CASSDRGFSGELFF.

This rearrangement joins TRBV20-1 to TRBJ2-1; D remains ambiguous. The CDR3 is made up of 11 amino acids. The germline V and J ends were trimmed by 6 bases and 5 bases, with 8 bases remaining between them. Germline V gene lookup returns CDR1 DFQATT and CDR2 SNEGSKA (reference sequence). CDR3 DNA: TGCAGTGCCGCCGGTAACAATGAGCAGTTCTTC. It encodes CSAAGNNEQFF.

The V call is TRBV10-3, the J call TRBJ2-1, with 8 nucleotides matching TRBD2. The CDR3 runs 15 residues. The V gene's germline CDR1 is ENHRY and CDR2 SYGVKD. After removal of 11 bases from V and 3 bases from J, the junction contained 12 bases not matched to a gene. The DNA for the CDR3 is TGTGCCGTCCTAGTAGCGGGATCCGTCTACAATGAGCAGTTCTTC. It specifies CAVLVAGSVYNEQFF.

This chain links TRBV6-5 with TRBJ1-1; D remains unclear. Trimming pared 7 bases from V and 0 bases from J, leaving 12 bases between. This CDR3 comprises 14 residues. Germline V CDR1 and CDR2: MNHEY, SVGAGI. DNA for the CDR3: TGTGCCAGCACCGAGGGAGGTTTGAACACTGAAGCTTTCTTT. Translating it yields CASTEGGLNTEAFF.

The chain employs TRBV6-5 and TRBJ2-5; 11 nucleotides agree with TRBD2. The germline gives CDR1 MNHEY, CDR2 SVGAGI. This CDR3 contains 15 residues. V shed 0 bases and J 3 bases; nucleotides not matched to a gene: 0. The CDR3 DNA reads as TGTGCCAGCAGTTACTCGGGACTAGCGGAAGAGACCCAGTACTTC. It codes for CASSYSGLAEETQYF.

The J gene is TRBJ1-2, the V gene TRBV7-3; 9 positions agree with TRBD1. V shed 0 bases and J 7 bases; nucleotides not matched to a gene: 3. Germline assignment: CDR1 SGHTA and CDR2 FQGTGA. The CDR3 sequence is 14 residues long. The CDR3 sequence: CASSLTGTGSGYTF. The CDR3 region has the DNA TGTGCCAGCAGCTTAACAGGGACAGGGTCTGGCTACACCTTC.

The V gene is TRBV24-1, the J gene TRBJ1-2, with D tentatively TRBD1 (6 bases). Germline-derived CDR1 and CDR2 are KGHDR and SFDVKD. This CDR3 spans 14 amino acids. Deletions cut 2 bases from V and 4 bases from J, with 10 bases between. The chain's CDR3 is CATSDWTDPYGYTF. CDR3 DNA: TGTGCCACCAGTGATTGGACAGACCCCTATGGCTACACCTTC.

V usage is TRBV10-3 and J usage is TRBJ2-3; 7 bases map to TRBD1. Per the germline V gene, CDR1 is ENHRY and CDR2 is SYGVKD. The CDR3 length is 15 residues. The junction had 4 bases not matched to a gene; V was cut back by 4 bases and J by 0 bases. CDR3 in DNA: TGTGCCATCAGTGGTGGGGACAGCAGCACAGATACGCAGTATTTT. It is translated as CAISGGDSSTDTQYF.

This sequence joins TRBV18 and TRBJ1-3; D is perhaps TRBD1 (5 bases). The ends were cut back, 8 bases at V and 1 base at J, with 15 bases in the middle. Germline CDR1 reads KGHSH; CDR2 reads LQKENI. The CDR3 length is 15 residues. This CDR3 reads CASAKGGESGNTIYF. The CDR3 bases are TGTGCCAGCGCCAAAGGAGGGGAATCTGGAAACACCATATATTTT.

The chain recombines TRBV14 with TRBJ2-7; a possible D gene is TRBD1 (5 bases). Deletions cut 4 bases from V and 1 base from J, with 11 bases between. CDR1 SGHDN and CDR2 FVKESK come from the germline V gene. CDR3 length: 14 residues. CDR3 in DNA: TGTGCCAGCAGCCCATTGGCAGGGTCCTACGAGCAGTACTTC. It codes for CASSPLAGSYEQYF.

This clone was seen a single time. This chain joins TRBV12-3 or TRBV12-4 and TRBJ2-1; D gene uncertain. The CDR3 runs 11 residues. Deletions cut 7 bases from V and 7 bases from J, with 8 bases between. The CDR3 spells CASTNLNEQFF. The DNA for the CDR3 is TGTGCCAGCACCAACTTAAATGAGCAGTTCTTC.

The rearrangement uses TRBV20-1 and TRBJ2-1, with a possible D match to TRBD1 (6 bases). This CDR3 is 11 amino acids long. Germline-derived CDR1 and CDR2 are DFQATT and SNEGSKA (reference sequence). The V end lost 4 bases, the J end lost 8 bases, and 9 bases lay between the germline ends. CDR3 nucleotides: TGCAGTGCTACCAGGGGCGATGAGCAGTTCTTC. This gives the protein CSATRGDEQFF.

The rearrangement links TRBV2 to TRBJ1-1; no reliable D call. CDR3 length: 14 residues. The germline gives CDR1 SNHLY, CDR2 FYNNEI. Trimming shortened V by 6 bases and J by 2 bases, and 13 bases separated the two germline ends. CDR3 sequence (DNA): TGTGCCAGCAGGGCTCGACAAGCTAACACTGAAGCTTTCTTT. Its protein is CASRARQANTEAFF.

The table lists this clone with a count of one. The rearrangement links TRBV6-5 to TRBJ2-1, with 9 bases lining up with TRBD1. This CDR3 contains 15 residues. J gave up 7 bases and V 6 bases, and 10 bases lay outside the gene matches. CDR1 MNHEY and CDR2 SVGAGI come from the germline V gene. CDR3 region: CASRFRGQGGNEQFF. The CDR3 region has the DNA TGTGCCAGCAGATTTAGGGGACAGGGTGGAAATGAGCAGTTCTTC.

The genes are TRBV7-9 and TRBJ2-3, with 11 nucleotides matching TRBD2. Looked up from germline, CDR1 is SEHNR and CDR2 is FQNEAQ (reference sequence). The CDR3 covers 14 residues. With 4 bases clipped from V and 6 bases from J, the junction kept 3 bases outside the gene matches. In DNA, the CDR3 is TGTGCCAGCAGCTCGGGACTAGCGGTCGATACGCAGTATTTT. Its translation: CASSSGLAVDTQYF.

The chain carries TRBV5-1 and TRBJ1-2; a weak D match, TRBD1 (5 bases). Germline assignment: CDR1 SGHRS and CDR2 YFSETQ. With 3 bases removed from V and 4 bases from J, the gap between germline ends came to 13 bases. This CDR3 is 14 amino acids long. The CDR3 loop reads CASSSAQGSYGYTF. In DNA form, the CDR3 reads TGCGCCAGCAGCTCCGCCCAGGGATCCTATGGCTACACCTTC.

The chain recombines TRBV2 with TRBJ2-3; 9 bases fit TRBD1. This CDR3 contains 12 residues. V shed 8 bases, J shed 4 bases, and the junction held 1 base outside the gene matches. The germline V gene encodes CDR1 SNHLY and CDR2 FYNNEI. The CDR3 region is CASGTGSDTQYF. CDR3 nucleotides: TGTGCCAGCGGGACAGGGTCAGATACGCAGTATTTT.

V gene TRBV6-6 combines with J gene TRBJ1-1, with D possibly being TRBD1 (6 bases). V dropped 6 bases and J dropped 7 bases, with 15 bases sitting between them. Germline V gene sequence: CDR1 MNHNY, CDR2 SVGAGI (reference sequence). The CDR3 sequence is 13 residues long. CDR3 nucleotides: TGTGCCAGCAGCCTCACAGGGAACGGTGAAGCTTTCTTT. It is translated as CASSLTGNGEAFF.

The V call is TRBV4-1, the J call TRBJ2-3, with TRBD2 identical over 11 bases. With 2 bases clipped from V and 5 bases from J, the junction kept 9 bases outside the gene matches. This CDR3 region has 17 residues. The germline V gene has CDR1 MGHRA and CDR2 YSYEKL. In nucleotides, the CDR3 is TGCGCCAGCAGCCAACTGATAGCGGGGGGGCTTCAAGATACGCAGTATTTT. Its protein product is CASSQLIAGGLQDTQYF.

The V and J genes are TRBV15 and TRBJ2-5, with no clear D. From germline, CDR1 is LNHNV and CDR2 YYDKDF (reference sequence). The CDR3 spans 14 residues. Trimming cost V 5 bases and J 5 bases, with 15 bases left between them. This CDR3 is CATSLPVVGETQYF. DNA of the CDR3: TGTGCCACCAGCCTCCCGGTAGTCGGGGAGACCCAGTACTTC.